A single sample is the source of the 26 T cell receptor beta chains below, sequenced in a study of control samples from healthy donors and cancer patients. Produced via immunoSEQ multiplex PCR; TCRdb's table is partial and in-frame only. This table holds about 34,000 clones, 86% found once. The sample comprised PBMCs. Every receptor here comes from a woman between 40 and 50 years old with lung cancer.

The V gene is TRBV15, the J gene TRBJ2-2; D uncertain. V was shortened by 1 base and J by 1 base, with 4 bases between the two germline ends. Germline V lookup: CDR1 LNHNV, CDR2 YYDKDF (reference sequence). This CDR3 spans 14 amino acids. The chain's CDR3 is CATSRGKNTGELFF. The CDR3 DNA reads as TGTGCCACCAGCAGAGGAAAGAACACCGGGGAGCTGTTTTTT. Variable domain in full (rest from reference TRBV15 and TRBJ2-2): DAMVIQNPRYQVTQFGKPVTLSCSQTLNHNVMYWYQQKSSQAPKLLFHYYDKDFNNEADTPDNFQSRRPNTSFCFLDIRSPGLGDTAMYLCATSRGKNTGELFFGEGSRLTVL.

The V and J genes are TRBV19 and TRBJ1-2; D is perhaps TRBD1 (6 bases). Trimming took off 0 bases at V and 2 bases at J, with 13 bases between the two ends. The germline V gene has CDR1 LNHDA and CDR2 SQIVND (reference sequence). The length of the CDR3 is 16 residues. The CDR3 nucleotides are TGTGCCAGTAGTATAGATCTGGTCAGGGGAAACTATGGCTACACCTTC. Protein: CASSIDLVRGNYGYTF.

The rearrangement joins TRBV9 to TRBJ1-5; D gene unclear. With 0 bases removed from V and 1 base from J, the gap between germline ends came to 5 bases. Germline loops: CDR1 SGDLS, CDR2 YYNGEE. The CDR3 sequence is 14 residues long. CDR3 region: CASSVGGSNQPQHF. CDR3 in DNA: TGTGCCAGCAGCGTAGGCGGGAGCAATCAGCCCCAGCATTTT.

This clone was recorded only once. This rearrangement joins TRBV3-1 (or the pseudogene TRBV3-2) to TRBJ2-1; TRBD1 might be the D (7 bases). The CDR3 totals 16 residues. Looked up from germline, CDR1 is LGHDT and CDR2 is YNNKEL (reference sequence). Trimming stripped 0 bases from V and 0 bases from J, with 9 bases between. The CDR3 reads CASSQDRGDSYNEQFF. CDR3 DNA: TGTGCCAGCAGCCAAGACAGGGGGGACTCCTACAATGAGCAGTTCTTC.

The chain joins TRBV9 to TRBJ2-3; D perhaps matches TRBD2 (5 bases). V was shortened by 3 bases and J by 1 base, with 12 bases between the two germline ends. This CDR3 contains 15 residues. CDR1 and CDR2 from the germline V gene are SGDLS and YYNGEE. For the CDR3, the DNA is TGTGCCAGCAGCGAACGGGGTAGCGGCACAGATACGCAGTATTTT. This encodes CASSERGSGTDTQYF.

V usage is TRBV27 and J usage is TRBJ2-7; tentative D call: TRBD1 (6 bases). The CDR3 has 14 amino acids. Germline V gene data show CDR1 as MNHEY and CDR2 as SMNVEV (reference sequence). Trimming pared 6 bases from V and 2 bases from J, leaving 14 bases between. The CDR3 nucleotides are TGTGCCAGCAGCCCCAGGACAGTCGCCTACGAGCAGTACTTC. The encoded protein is CASSPRTVAYEQYF.

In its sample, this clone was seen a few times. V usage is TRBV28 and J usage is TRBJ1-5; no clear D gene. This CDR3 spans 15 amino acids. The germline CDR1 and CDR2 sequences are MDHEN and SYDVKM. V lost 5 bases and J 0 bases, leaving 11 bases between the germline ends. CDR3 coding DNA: TGTGCCAGCAGTCCGCACAGTGATAGCAATCAGCCCCAGCATTTT. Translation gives CASSPHSDSNQPQHF.

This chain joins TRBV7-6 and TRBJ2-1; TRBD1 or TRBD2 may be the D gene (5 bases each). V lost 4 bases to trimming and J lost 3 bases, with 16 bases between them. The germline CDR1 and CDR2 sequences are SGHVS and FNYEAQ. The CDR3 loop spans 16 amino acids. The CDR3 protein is CASSSRSGTGYNEQFF. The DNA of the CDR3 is TGTGCCAGCAGCTCTAGATCCGGGACGGGCTACAATGAGCAGTTCTTC.

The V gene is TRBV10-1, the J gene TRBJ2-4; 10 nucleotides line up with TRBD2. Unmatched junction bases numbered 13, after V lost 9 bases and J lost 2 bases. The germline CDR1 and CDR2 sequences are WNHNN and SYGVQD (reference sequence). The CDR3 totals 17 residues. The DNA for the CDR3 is TGCGCCAGGCTCGGGCTAGCGGGGGTGTATTCCAAAAACATTCAGTACTTC. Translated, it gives CARLGLAGVYSKNIQYF.

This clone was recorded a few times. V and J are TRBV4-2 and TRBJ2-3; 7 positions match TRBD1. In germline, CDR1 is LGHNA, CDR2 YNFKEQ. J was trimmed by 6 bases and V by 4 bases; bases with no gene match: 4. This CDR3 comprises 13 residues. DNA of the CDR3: TGTGCCAGCAGCCTGACAGGGTCGGATACGCAGTATTTT. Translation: CASSLTGSDTQYF.

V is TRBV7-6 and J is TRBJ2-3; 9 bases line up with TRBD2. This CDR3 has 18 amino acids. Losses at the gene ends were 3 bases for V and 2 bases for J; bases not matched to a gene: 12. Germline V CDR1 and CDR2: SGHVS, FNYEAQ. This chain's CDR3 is CASSFVAGDDSHTDTQYF. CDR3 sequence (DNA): TGTGCCAGCAGCTTCGTAGCGGGGGACGATTCCCACACAGATACGCAGTATTTT.

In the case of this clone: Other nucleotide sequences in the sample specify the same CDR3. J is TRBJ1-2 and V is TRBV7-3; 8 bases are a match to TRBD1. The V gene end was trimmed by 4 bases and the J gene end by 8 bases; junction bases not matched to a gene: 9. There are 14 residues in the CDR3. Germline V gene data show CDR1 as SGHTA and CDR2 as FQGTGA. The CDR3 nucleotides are TGTGCCAGCAGCTCGACAGGGGCCGGGGGGGGCTACACCTTC. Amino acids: CASSSTGAGGGYTF.

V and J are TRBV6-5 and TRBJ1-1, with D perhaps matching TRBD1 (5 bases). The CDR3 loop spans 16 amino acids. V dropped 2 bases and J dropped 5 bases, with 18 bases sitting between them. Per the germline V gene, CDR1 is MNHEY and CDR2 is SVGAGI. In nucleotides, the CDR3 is TGTGCCAGCAGTTACCACCAAGAGGGGCCGGGGACTGAAGCTTTCTTT. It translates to CASSYHQEGPGTEAFF.

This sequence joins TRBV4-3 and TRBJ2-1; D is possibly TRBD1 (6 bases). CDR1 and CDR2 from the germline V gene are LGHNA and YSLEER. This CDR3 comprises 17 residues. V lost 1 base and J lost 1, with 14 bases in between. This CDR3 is CASSQVLETGSYNEQFF. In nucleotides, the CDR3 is TGCGCCAGCAGCCAAGTGCTCGAGACAGGTTCCTACAATGAGCAGTTCTTC.

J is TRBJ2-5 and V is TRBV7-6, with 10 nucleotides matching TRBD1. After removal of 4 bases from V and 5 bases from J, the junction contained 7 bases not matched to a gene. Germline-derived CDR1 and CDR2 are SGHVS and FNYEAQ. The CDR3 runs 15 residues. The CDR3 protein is CASSSGTGDQETQYF. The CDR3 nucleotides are TGTGCCAGCAGCTCGGGGACAGGGGATCAGGAGACCCAGTACTTC.

DNA for the CDR3: TGTGCCAGCAGCCACCAACTGGAAGACTATGGCTACACCTTC. Its translation: CASSHQLEDYGYTF. The chain links TRBV4-2 to TRBJ1-2, with no clear D. Per germline, CDR1 LGHNA and CDR2 YNFKEQ. This CDR3 contains 14 residues. V was clipped by 3 bases and J by 3 bases, with 11 bases between them.

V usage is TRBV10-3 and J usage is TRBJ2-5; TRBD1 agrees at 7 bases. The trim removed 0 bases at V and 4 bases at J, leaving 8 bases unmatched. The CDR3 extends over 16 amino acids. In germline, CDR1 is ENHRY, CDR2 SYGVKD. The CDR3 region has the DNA TGTGCCATCAGTGAGTCGAAGGGGGCGCTGGGAGAGACCCAGTACTTC. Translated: CAISESKGALGETQYF.

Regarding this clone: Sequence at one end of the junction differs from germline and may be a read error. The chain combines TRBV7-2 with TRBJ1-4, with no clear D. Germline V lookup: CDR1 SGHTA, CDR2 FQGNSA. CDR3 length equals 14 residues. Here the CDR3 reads CASTPPPFRRKTVF. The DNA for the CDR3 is TGTGCCAGCACCCCTCCACCATTTCGGCGAAAAACTGTTTTT.

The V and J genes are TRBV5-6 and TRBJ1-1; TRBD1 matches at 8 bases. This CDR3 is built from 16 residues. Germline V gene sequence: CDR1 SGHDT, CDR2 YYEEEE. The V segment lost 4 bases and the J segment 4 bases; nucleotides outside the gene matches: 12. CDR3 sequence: CASSGRTGFSATEAFF. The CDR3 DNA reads TGTGCCAGCAGCGGAAGGACAGGGTTTTCGGCCACTGAAGCTTTCTTT.

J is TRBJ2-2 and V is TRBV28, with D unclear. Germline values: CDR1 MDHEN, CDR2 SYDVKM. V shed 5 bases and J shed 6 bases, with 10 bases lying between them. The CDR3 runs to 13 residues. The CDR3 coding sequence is TGTGCCAGCAGTCCGAGGACCGCCGGGGAGCTGTTTTTT. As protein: CASSPRTAGELFF.

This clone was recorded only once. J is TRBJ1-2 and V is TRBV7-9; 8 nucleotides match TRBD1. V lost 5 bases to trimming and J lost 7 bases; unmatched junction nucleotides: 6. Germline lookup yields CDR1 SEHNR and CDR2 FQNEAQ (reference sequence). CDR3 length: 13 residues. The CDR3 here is CASSPQGVRGYTF. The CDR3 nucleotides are TGTGCCAGCAGCCCACAGGGGGTCCGTGGCTACACCTTC.

The CDR3: CASRFGGEETQYF. CDR3 bases: TGTGCCAGCAGGTTCGGGGGAGAGGAGACCCAGTACTTC. The chain joins TRBV12-3 or TRBV12-4 to TRBJ2-5; maybe TRBD2 (6 bases). V lost 6 bases and J lost 5, with 13 bases in between. The CDR3 has 13 residues.

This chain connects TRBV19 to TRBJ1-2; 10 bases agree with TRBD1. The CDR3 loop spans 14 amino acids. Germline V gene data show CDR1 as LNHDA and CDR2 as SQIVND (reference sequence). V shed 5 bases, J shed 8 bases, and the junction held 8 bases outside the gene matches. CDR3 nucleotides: TGTGCCAGTAGTTCCGGGACAGGGGTGACGGGCTACACCTTC. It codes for CASSSGTGVTGYTF. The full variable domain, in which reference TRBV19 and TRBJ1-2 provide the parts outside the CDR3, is DGGITQSPKYLFRKEGQNVTLSCEQNLNHDAMYWYRQDPGQGLRLIYYSQIVNDFQKGDIAEGYSVSREKKESFPLTVTSAQKNPTAFYLCASSSGTGVTGYTFGSGTRLTVV.

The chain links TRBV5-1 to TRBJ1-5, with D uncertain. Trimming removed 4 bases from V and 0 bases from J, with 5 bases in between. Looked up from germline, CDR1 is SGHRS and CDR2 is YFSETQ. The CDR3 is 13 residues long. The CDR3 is CASSIDSNQPQHF. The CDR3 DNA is TGCGCCAGCAGCATAGATAGCAATCAGCCCCAGCATTTT.

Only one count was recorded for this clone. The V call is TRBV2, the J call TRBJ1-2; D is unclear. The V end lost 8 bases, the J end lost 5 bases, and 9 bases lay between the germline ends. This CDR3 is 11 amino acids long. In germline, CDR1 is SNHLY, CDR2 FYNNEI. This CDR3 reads CASGVGYGYTF. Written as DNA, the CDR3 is TGTGCCAGCGGGGTGGGGTATGGCTACACCTTC. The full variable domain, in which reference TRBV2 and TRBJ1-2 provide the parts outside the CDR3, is EPEVTQTPSHQVTQMGQEVILRCVPISNHLYFYWYRQILGQKVEFLVSFYNNEISEKSEIFDDQFSVERPDGSNFTLKIRSTKLEDSAMYFCASGVGYGYTFGSGTRLTVV.

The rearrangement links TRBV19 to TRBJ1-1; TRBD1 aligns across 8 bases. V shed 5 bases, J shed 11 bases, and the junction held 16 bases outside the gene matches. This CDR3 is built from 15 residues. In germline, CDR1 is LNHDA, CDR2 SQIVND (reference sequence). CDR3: CASSSPGQGGSRAFF. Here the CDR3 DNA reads TGTGCCAGTAGTTCTCCCGGACAGGGAGGATCTCGGGCTTTCTTT.